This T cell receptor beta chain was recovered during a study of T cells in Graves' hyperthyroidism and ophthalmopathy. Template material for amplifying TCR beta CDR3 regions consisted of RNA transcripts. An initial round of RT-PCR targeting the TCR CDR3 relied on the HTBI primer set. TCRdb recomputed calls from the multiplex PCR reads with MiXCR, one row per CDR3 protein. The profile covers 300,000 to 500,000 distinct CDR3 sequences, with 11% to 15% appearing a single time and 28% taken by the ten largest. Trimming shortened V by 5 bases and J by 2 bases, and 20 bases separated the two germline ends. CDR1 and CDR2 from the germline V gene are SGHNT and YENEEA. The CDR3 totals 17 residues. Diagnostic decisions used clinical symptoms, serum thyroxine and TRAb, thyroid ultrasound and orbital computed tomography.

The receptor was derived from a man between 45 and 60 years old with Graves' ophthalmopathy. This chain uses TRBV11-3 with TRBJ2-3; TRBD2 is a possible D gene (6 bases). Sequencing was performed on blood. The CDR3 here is CASSVSSATSPTDTQYF. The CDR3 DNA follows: TGTGCCAGCAGCGTCTCTAGCGCTACATCCCCCACAGATACGCAGTATTTT.